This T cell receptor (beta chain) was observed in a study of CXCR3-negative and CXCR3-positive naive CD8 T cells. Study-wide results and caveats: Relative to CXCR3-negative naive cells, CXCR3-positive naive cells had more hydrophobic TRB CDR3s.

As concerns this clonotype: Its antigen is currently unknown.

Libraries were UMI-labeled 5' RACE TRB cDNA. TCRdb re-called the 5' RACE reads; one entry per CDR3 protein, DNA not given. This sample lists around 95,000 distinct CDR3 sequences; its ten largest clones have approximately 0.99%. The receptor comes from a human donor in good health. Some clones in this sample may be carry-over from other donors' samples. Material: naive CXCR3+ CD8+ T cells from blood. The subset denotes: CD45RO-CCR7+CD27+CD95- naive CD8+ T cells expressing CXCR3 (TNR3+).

This CDR3 is CASSYSRTGGEQYF. V gene TRBV6-5 combines with J gene TRBJ2-7; no DNA is available, so the TRBD1 call from TCRdb remains unchecked. There are 14 residues in the CDR3. The germline V gene encodes CDR1 MNHEY and CDR2 SVGAGI.